The T cell receptor beta chain described here comes from a study of T cell responses to AZD1222 COVID-19 vaccine. Note on this clone: No antigen is known for it.

The protocol was immunoSEQ multiplex PCR, while the TCRdb copy is restricted to in-frame clones and leaves out a portion. The repertoire consists of 150,000 to 200,000 clones, with over 90% occurring once and the leading ten covering around 2.5%. CDR1 is SNHLY and CDR2 is FYNNEI in the germline V gene. The CDR3 consists of 13 residues. V gave up 6 bases and J gave up 3 bases, with 8 bases separating them. Findings and caveats of the study: Baseline testing showed seropositivity in only a handful of AZD1222 recipients. Nearly half of the spike-specific TCRs reportedly recognize variant regions that carry no mutations. A rise in Spike-specific TCR breadth and depth followed two AZD1222 doses.

This chain uses TRBV2 with TRBJ1-4; no clear D gene. The TCR originated in an adult in good health. Material: peripheral blood, obtained on day 0 of AZD1222 vaccination. Here the CDR3 DNA reads TGTGCCAGCAGGGGGAATCCTAATGAAAAACTGTTTTTT. This sequence encodes CASRGNPNEKLFF.